This T cell receptor beta chain appears in the sequencing data of a study of T-cell reconstitution after alpha-beta-depleted transplantation in children. The study's findings and limits: There were reportedly several hundred expanded graft clones from which alpha-beta T cells came about two months after transplant. Most T-cell counts and diversity one year after the transplant came from T cells that were newly produced. For some patients, TCRbeta diversity was high at day 60 because of recipient T cells and thymic progenitors that survived.

This clonotype was counted a few times. What it binds is not known. CDR3 size: 16 residues. Germline V gene sequence: CDR1 MGHRA, CDR2 YSYEKL. The V end lost 2 bases, the J end lost 6 bases, and 14 bases lay between the germline ends. The authors prepared the TCRbeta library with unique molecular identifiers. One entry per CDR3 protein results from TCRdb running MiXCR on the PCR reads. The table has some 460,000 distinct CDR3 sequences, 15% to 20% seen once. The V and J genes are TRBV4-1 and TRBJ2-6; tentative D call: TRBD1 (5 bases). This receptor was obtained from a boy younger than two who had a stem cell transplant for Wiskott-Aldrich syndrome, so the T cells may come from the graft donor. This specimen consisted of PBMCs, mostly from graft donor cells, obtained 360 days after TCRalphabeta/CD19-depleted stem cell transplant. The CDR3 coding sequence is TGCGCCAGCAGCCAACCGAAAACAGGAGCGGCCAACGTCCTGACTTTC. It is translated as CASSQPKTGAANVLTF.